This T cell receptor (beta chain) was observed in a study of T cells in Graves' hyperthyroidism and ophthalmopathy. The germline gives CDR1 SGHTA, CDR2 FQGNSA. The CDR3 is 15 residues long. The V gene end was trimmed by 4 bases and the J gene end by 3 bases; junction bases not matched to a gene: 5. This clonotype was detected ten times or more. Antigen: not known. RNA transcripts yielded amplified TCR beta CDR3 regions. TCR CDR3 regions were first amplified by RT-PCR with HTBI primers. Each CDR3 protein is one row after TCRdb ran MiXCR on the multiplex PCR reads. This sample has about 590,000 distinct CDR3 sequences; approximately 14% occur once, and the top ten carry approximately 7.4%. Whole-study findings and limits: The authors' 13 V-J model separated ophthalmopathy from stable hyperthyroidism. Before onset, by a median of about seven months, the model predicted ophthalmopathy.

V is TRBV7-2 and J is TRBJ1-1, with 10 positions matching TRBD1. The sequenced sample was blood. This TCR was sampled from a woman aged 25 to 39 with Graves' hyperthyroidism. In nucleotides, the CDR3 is TGTGCCAGCAGCTCGGACAGGGGGGCGGACACTGAAGCTTTCTTT. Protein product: CASSSDRGADTEAFF.